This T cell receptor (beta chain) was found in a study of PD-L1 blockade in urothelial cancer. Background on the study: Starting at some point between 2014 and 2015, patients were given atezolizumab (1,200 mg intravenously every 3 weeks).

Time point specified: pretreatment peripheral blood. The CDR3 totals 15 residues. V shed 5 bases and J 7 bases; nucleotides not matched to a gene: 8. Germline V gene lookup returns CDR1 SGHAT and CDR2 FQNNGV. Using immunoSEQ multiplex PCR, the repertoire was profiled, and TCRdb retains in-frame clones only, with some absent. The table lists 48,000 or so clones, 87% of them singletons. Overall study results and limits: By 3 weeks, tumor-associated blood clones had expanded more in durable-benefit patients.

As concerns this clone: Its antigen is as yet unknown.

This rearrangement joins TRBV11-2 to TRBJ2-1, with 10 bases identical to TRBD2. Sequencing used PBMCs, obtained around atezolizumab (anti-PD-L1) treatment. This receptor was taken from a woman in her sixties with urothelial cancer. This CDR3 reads CASSHLAGGLNEQFF. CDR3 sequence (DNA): TGTGCCAGCAGCCATTTAGCGGGAGGATTGAATGAGCAGTTCTTC.